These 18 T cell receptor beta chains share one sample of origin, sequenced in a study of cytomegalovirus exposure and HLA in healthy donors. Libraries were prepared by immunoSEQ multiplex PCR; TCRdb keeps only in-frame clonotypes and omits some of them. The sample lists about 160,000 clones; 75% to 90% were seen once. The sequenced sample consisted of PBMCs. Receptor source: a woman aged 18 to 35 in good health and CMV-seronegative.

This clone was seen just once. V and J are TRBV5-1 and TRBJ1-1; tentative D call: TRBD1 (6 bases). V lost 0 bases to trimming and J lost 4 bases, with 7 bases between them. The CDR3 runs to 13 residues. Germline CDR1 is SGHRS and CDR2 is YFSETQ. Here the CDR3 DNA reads TGCGCCAGCAGCTTGGAAGGGGGCACTGAAGCTTTCTTT. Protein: CASSLEGGTEAFF.

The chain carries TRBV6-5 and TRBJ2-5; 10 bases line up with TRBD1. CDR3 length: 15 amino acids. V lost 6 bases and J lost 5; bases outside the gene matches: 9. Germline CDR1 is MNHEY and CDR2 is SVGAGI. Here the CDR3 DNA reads TGTGCCAGCAGAGTAACCGGGACAGGGGTCGAGACCCAGTACTTC. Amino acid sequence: CASRVTGTGVETQYF.

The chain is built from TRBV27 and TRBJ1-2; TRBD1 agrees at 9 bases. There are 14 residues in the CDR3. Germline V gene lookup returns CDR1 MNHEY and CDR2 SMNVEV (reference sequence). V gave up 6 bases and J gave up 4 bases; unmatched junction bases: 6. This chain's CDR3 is CASSHRGLGYGYTF. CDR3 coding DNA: TGTGCCAGCAGCCACAGGGGGCTGGGCTATGGCTACACCTTC.

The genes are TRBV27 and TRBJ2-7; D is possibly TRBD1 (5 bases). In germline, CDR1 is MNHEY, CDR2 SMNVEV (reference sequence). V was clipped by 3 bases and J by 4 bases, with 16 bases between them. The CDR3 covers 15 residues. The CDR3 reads CASSFSRASWYEQYF. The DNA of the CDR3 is TGTGCCAGCAGTTTCTCCAGGGCATCGTGGTACGAGCAGTACTTC.

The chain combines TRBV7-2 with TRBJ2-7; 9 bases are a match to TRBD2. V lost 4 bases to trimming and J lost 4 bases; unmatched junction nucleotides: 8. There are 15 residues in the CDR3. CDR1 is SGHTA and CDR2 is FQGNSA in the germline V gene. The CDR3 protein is CASSSGLANRYEQYF. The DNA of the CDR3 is TGTGCCAGCAGCTCGGGACTAGCCAATAGGTACGAGCAGTACTTC.

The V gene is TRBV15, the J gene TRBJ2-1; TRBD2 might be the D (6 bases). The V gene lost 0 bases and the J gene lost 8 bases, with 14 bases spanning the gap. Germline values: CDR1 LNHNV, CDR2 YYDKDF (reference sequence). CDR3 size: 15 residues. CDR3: CATSREGGLGDEQFF. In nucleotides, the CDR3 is TGTGCCACCAGCAGAGAAGGAGGGCTAGGGGATGAGCAGTTCTTC.

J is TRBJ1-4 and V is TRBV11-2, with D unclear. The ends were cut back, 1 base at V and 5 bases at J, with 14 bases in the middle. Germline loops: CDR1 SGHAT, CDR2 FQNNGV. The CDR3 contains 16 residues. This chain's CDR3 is CASSLGSGRLNEKLFF. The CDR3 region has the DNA TGTGCCAGCAGCTTAGGAAGTGGGCGTCTCAATGAAAAACTGTTTTTT.

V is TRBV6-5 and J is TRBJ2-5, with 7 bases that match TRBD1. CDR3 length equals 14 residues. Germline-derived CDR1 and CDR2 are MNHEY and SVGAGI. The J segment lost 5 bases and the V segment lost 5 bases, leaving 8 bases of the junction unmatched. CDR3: CASSQRQGGETQYF. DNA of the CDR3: TGTGCCAGCAGTCAGAGACAGGGTGGGGAGACCCAGTACTTC.

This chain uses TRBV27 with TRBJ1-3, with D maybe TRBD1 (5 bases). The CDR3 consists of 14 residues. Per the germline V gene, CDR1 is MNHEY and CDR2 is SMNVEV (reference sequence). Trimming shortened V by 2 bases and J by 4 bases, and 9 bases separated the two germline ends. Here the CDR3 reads CASSLPGGGNTIYF. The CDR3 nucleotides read TGTGCCAGCAGTTTACCGGGGGGGGGAAACACCATATATTTT.

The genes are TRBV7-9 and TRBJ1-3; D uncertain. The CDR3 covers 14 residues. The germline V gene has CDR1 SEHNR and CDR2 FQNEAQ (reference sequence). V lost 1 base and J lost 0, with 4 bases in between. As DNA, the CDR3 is TGTGCCAGCAGCTTAGACAGCTCTGGAAACACCATATATTTT. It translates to CASSLDSSGNTIYF.

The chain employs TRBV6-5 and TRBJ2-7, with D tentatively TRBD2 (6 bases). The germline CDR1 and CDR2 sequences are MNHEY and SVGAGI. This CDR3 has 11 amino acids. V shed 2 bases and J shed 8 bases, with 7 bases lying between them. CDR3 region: CASSYAGKQYF. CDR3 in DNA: TGTGCCAGCAGTTACGCGGGGAAGCAGTACTTC.

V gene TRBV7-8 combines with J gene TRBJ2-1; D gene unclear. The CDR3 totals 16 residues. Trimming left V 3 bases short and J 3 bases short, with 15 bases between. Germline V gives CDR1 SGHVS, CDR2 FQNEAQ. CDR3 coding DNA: TGTGCCAGCAGCTTGACAACCTTTGGCATCTACAATGAGCAGTTCTTC. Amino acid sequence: CASSLTTFGIYNEQFF.

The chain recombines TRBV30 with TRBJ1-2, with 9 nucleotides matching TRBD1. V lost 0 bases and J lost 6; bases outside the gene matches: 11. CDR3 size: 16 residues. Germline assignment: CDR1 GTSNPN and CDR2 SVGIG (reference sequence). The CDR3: CAWSVVLGTGKNGYTF. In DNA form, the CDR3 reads TGTGCCTGGAGTGTAGTATTAGGGACAGGGAAGAATGGCTACACCTTC.

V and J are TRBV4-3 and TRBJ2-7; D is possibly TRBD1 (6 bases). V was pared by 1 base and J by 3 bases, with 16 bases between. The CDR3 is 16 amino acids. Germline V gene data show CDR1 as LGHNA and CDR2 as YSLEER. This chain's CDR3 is CASSQALPGAVYEQYF. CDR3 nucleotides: TGCGCCAGCAGCCAAGCCCTGCCAGGGGCGGTCTACGAGCAGTACTTC.

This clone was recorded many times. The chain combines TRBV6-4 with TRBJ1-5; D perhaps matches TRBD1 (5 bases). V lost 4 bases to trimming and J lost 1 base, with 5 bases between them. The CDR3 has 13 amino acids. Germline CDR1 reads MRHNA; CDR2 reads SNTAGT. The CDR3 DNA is TGTGCCAGCAGTGCAGGGAGCAATCAGCCCCAGCATTTT. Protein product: CASSAGSNQPQHF.

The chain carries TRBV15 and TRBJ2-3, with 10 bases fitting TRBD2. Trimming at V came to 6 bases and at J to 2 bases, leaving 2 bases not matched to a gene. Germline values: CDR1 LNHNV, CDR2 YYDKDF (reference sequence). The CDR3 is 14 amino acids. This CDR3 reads CATRLAGATDTQYF. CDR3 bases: TGTGCCACCAGGCTAGCGGGGGCCACAGATACGCAGTATTTT.

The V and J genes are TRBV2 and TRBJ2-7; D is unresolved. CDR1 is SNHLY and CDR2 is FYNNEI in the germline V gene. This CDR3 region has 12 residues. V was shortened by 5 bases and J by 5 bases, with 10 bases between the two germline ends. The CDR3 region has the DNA TGTGCCAGCAGTCGGAGTCGAGACGAGCAGTACTTC. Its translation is CASSRSRDEQYF.

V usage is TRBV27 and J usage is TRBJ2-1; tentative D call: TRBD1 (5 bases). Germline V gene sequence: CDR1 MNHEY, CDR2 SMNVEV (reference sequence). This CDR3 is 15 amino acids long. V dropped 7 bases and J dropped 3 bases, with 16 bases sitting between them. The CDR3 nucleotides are TGTGCCAGCACCTTAAGGGGTGCTCTCTACAATGAGCAGTTCTTC. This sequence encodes CASTLRGALYNEQFF.